This T cell receptor (beta chain) was documented in a study of T cells in Graves' hyperthyroidism and ophthalmopathy (dated by TCRdb to about 2019). About the study as a whole: Peripheral blood samples were taken at the time of initial diagnosis, prior to any treatment. To identify distinguishing TCR V-J signatures, a discovery cohort of some 100 patients was used, comprising some 43 with Graves' ophthalmopathy and around 60 with stable Graves' hyperthyroidism. An independent validation cohort of under 20 hyperthyroidism patients and 17 patients who later progressed to ophthalmopathy tested prospective prediction of ophthalmopathy. The roughly 94 discovery patients were randomly split 7:3 into training and test sets. Thyroid tissue and blood T-cell repertoires from about six Graves' hyperthyroidism patients were also compared in the study. Once sampling was done, hyperthyroidism patients were given methimazole at a starting dose of 30 mg daily, whereas ophthalmopathy patients were given high-dose intravenous methylprednisolone. The paper describes TCR Vbeta CDR3 sequencing of 140 or so peripheral blood samples, made up of 43 ophthalmopathy patients, around 78 hyperthyroidism patients and about 17 progressor patients. Summary of the overall study and its limitations: Most expanded thyroid clonotypes (frequency above 0.001) were also detected in blood, a finding suggesting that blood repertoires may reflect thyroid immune responses. Ophthalmopathy was separated from stable hyperthyroidism by a 13 V-J signature model, with approximately 85% sensitivity and 81% to 82% specificity obtained in cross-validation and 80%/75% obtained in testing. Sample size was not statistically predetermined, and investigators were not blinded to group allocation. In validation, progression to ophthalmopathy was predicted by the model with around 71% sensitivity and nearly 75% specificity, a median of approximately 6.5 months before onset.

Amplification of TCR beta CDR3 regions was carried out from RNA transcripts. A first-round RT-PCR of the TCR CDR3 used the HTBI primer set with the Qiagen OneStep RT-PCR kit. Libraries were constructed in a second round of multiplex PCR, after which size selection and purification were performed. Sequencing of the libraries was done on an Illumina HiSeq2000 using paired-end 100 bp reads. Processing in the source paper ran as follows. Raw data were processed with SOAPnuke, discarding reads with adapters, uncalled bases, mean Phred below 15, or no exact constant-primer or identifier match. COPE v1.2.5 was used to merge the high-quality paired reads, and each unique nucleotide sequence was defined as a clonotype. MiTCR v1.1 was used to align clonotypes to the IMGT TRBV, TRBD and TRBJ reference segments. The analysis was restricted to V-J combinations with a frequency above 0.0001, which together covered 98% to 99.2% of the repertoires. The TCS score was defined as F50 (clonal expansion) divided by E x V (chaos), with BLOSUM62-based TCRdist calculated between CDR3 peptides within each V-J. Welch's t-statistics and random forest reduced approximately 520 V-J features to 13, which were used in a naive Bayes classifier (R e1071). Clones were called with MiXCR by TCRdb after fastp trimmed the public reads at Q25, and only in-frame beta chains were retained. Every CDR3 protein is listed once, alongside the most common genes and DNA of its rows. TCRdb assigned the V and J calls; the authors' analysis was not used. The sample has 300,000 to 400,000 distinct CDR3 sequences on record, roughly 20% of them singletons. The ten largest make up 40% of the sample.

This clonotype was seen many times. Its cognate antigen has yet to be identified. The input lacks base qualities; no much larger clone sits a single base away. In the ophthalmopathy patients, disease was moderately to severely active, with a Clinical Activity Score of 3 or more, a NOSPECS grade of 4 or more, and a duration of less than 3 months. Any patient with an uncontrolled infection, another autoimmune disease, pregnancy or lactation was excluded. Diagnoses relied on clinical symptoms, serum thyroxine and TRAb, thyroid ultrasound and orbital computed tomography. PBMCs were separated from 7.5 to 10 ml of fresh peripheral blood using Ficoll-Paque density gradient centrifugation. Trizol reagent was used to extract total RNA, and RNA quality was then checked on an Agilent 2100 Bioanalyzer. Taken from the germline V gene, the CDR1 and CDR2 loops are SGHAT and FQNNGV. V lost 7 bases and J lost 5 bases; the stretch between them is 11 bases long. The CDR3 runs 12 amino acids, cysteine and phenylalanine included. Only CDR3 DNA remains: 36 bases, in frame from the first base.

Recombination joined TRBV11-2 with TRBJ1-2; confidence is insufficient to name the D gene. Source material: blood. The sequence was obtained from a man younger than 30 with Graves' ophthalmopathy. CDR3 region: CASKVLGYGYTF. At the DNA level, the sequence is TGTGCCAGCAAAGTACTCGGATATGGCTACACCTTC.